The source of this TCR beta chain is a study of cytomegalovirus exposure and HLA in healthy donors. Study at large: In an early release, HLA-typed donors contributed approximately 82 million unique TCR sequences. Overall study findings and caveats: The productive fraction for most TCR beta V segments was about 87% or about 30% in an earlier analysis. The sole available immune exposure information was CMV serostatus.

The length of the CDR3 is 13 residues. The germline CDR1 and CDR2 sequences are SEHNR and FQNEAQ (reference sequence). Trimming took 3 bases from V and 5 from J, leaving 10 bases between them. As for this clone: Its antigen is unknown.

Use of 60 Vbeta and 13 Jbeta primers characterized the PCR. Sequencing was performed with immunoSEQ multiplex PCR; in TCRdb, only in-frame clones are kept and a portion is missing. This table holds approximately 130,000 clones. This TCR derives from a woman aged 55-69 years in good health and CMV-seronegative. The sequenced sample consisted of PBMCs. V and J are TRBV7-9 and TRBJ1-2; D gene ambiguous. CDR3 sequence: CASSFRDSYGYTF. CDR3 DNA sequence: TGTGCCAGCAGCTTCCGGGATTCGTATGGCTACACCTTC.